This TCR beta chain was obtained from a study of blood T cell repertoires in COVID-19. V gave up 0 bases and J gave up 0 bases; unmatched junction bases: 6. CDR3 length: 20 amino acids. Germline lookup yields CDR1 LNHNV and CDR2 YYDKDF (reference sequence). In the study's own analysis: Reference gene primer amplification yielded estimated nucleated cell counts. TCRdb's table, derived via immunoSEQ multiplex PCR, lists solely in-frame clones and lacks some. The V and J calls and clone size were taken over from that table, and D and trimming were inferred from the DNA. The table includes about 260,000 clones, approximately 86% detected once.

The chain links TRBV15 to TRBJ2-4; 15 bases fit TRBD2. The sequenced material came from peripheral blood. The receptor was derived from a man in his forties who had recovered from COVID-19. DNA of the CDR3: TGTGCCACCAGCAGAGATAAGGGACTAGCGGGAGGTCAAGCCAAAAACATTCAGTACTTC. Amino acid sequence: CATSRDKGLAGGQAKNIQYF.